These 14 T cell receptor beta chains originate from one sample sequenced in a study of T cells after posttransplantation cyclophosphamide (TCRdb year 2016). Library prep was done by the immunoSEQ multiplex PCR assay. Here the immuneACCESS table is served through TCRdb, limited to in-frame sequences with V and J called. Missing clones are a known gap in these copies; in checked studies unresolved V genes cover under half, and the rest lacks a known reason. The sample contains some 43,000 clones, 90% of them found a single time. About 2.5% of the sample goes to the ten largest clones. The sample's treatment or condition label, decoded: high-dose cyclophosphamide on days +3 and +4 as single-agent GVHD prophylaxis. PTCy patients received busulfan and fludarabine conditioning, a related or unrelated marrow graft, and cyclophosphamide on days +3 and +4. The source was PBMCs, collected less than 70 days after allogeneic stem cell transplant with posttransplant cyclophosphamide. These receptors all stem from a male patient in his sixties or seventies who received an allogeneic stem cell transplant from a related donor and was CMV-positive. Where a transplant has occurred, the graft donor may have supplied some of the T cells.

This clone has just one count. The chain has TRBV21-1 and TRBJ1-2. TRBV21-1 corresponds to a pseudogene. The length of the CDR3 is 14 residues. This CDR3 reads CASSKGGESLCRTF. The CDR3, as DNA: TGTGCCAGCAGCAAAGGGGGAGAGTCCTTGTGTCGCACCTTC.

This chain links TRBV14 with TRBJ1-2, with D tentatively TRBD1 (6 bases). The CDR3 has 17 residues. Between the trimmed V and J ends, which lost 0 bases and 5 bases, there was a span of 19 bases. Germline assignment: CDR1 SGHDN and CDR2 FVKESK. The CDR3 DNA sequence: TGTGCCAGCAGCCAAGACTGGACAGCACGTCTCCCGTATGGCTACACCTTC. Encoded protein: CASSQDWTARLPYGYTF. The full variable domain, with the rest looked up from reference TRBV14 and TRBJ1-2, is EAGVTQFPSHSVIEKGQTVTLRCDPISGHDNLYWYRRVMGKEIKFLLHFVKESKQDESGMPNNRFLAERTGGTYSTLKVQPAELEDSGVYFCASSQDWTARLPYGYTFGSGTRLTVV.

This clone was detected a few times. This rearrangement joins TRBV27 to TRBJ1-6; unclear D gene. Germline V gene sequence: CDR1 MNHEY, CDR2 SMNVEV (reference sequence). V was cut by 0 bases and J by 8 bases, with 8 bases left in between. This CDR3 spans 14 amino acids. The DNA for the CDR3 is TGTGCCAGCAGTTTATCGGTGCGGGATTCACCCCTCCACTTT. Translated, it gives CASSLSVRDSPLHF.

This clone has only a few counts. The CDR3 reads CASSYSLLRGTGELFF. The CDR3 DNA reads as TGTGCCAGCAGTTACTCCCTTTTACGCGGTACCGGGGAGCTGTTTTTT. The V and J genes are TRBV6-5 and TRBJ2-2; D not certain. The CDR3 is 16 amino acids. CDR1 is MNHEY, CDR2 SVGAGI, per germline. Trimming removed 0 bases at V and 5 bases at J, with 13 bases between.

The chain uses TRBV25-1 and TRBJ2-7, with 8 bases fitting TRBD1. This CDR3 has 12 residues. The trim removed 6 bases at V and 5 bases at J, leaving 3 bases unmatched. Germline V gene lookup returns CDR1 MGHDK and CDR2 SYGVNS. DNA for the CDR3: TGTGCCAGCAGCCCAGGGGGCCACGAGCAGTACGTC. Translation: CASSPGGHEQYV.

The gene calls are TRBV6-1 and TRBJ2-7; 7 bases are shared with TRBD1. Germline assignment: CDR1 MNHNS and CDR2 SASEGT. CDR3 size: 15 residues. V was clipped by 6 bases and J by 0 bases; unmatched bases: 8. Here the CDR3 reads CASRGTVGSSYEQYV. CDR3 sequence (DNA): TGTGCCAGCAGGGGGACAGTCGGCAGCTCCTACGAGCAGTACGTC.

V usage is TRBV5-4 and J usage is TRBJ1-4; TRBD1 matches at 7 bases. The germline V gene encodes CDR1 SGHNT and CDR2 YYREEE (reference sequence). V lost 2 bases and J lost 3; bases outside the gene matches: 1. This CDR3 spans 14 amino acids. The CDR3 protein is CASSLQGPNEKLFF. The CDR3, as DNA: TGTGCCAGCAGCTTACAGGGGCCTAATGAAAAACTGTTTTTT.

The rearrangement joins TRBV9 to TRBJ1-2; D is unresolved. Trimming removed 3 bases at V and 5 bases at J, with 5 bases between. Germline V gene data show CDR1 as SGDLS and CDR2 as YYNGEE. This CDR3 comprises 11 residues. CDR3 in amino acids: CASSATYGYTF. The CDR3 DNA reads as TGTGCCAGCAGCGCCACATATGGCTACACCTTC.

This sequence joins TRBV4-1 and TRBJ2-2, with 7 positions matching TRBD1. This CDR3 has 18 amino acids. Germline V gene sequence: CDR1 MGHRA, CDR2 YSYEKL. V gave up 0 bases and J gave up 0 bases; unmatched junction bases: 7. The CDR3 coding sequence is TGCGCCAGCAGCCAAGAAGGACGAGGGGGCGCGAACACCGGGGAGCTGTTTTTT. Amino acid sequence: CASSQEGRGGANTGELFF.

This clone appeared once. This chain connects TRBV7-9 to TRBJ2-1; 15 bases agree with TRBD2. The J segment lost 3 bases and the V segment lost 2 bases, leaving 8 bases of the junction unmatched. The CDR3 has 19 amino acids. Germline CDR1 SEHNR, CDR2 FQNEAQ (reference sequence). In DNA, the CDR3 is TGTGCCAGCAGCTTACGATCCCCGGGACTAGCGGGGGGCTACAATGAGCAGTTCTTC. The encoded protein is CASSLRSPGLAGGYNEQFF.

CDR3: CATSRDSNSPLHF. CDR3 DNA sequence: TGTGCCACCAGCAGGGACAGTAATTCACCCCTCCACTTT. V is TRBV15 and J is TRBJ1-6; possible D gene TRBD1, 6 bases. The CDR3 length is 13 residues. Germline V gives CDR1 LNHNV, CDR2 YYDKDF (reference sequence). The ends were cut back, 3 bases at V and 6 bases at J, with 6 bases in the middle.

The rearrangement links TRBV30 to TRBJ1-2, with unresolved D. With 3 bases removed from V and 7 bases from J, the gap between germline ends came to 12 bases. In germline, CDR1 is GTSNPN, CDR2 SVGIG (reference sequence). This CDR3 comprises 12 residues. CDR3 in DNA: TGTGCCTGGAGCGGAATATCGGGTGGCTACACCTTC. This sequence encodes CAWSGISGGYTF. The full variable domain, completed using reference TRBV30 and TRBJ1-2, is SQTIHQWPATLVQPVGSPLSLECTVEGTSNPNLYWYRQAAGRGLQLLFYSVGIGQISSEVPQNLSASRPQDRQFILSSKKLLLSDSGFYLCAWSGISGGYTFGSGTRLTVV.

This chain uses TRBV2 with TRBJ2-7; 7 positions match TRBD1. The ends lost 9 bases at V and 2 bases at J; junction bases unmatched: 13. CDR3 length equals 15 residues. Germline-derived CDR1 and CDR2 are SNHLY and FYNNEI. CDR3 nucleotides: TGTGCCAGTATAACCCCACCAGGGGGTCCCTACGAGCAGTACGTC. It yields the protein CASITPPGGPYEQYV.

On this clone itself: Other DNA sequences in this specimen translate into the identical CDR3. V is TRBV5-6 and J is TRBJ1-6; weak D call: TRBD1 (6 bases). This CDR3 is built from 18 residues. Germline loops: CDR1 SGHDT, CDR2 YYEEEE. Trimming took off 3 bases at V and 7 bases at J, with 23 bases between the two ends. This CDR3 reads CASSSGQSVSLRNSPLHF. DNA of the CDR3: TGTGCCAGCAGCTCTGGACAGAGTGTCTCCTTGCGAAATTCACCCCTCCACTTT.